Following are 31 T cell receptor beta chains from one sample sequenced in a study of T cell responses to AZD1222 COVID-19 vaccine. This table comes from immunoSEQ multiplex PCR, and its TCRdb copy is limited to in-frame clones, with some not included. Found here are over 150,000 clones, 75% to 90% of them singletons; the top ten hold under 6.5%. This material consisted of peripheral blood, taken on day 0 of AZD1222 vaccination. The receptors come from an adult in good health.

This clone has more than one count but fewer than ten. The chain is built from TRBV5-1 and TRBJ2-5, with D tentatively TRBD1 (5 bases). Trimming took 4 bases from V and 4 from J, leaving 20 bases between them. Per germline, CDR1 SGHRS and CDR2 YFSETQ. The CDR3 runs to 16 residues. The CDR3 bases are TGCGCCAGCAGCCCATCGGACACTCGCCTGGGAGAGACCCAGTACTTC. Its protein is CASSPSDTRLGETQYF.

Here the CDR3 DNA reads TGTGCCAGCAGCTGGGGACTGACAGATTCACCCCTCCACTTT. Its protein is CASSWGLTDSPLHF. The rearrangement joins TRBV5-4 to TRBJ1-6, with D possibly being TRBD1 (5 bases). Looked up from germline, CDR1 is SGHNT and CDR2 is YYREEE (reference sequence). Trimming left V 3 bases short and J 8 bases short, with 12 bases between. There are 14 residues in the CDR3. The variable domain in full, completed from reference TRBV5-4 and TRBJ1-6, reads ETGVTQSPTHLIKTRGQQVTLRCSSQSGHNTVSWYQQALGQGPQFIFQYYREEENGRGNFPPRFSGLQFPNYSSELNVNALELDDSALYLCASSWGLTDSPLHFGNGTRLTVT.

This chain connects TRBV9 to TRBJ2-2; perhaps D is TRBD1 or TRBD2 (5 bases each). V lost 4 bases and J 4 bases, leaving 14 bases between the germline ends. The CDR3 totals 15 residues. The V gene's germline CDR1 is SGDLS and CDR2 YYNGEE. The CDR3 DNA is TGTGCCAGCAGCCCGGGACCCGATCCCACCGGGGAGCTGTTTTTT. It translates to CASSPGPDPTGELFF. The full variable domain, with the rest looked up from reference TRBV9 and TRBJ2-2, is DSGVTQTPKHLITATGQRVTLRCSPRSGDLSVYWYQQSLDQGLQFLIQYYNGEERAKGNILERFSAQQFPDLHSELNLSSLELGDSALYFCASSPGPDPTGELFFGEGSRLTVL.

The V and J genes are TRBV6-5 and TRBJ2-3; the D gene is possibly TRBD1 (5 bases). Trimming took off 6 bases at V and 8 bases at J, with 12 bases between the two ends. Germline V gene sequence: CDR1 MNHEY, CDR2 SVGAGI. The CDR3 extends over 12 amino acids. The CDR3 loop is CASSQGVGTQYF. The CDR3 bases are TGTGCCAGCAGCCAAGGGGTGGGTACGCAGTATTTT.

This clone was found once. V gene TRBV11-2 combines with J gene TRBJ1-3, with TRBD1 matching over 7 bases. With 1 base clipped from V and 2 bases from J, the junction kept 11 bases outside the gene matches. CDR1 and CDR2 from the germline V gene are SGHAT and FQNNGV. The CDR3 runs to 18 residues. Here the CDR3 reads CASSLGQGVQPAGNTIYF. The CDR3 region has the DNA TGTGCCAGCAGCTTAGGGCAGGGGGTGCAGCCGGCTGGAAACACCATATATTTT.

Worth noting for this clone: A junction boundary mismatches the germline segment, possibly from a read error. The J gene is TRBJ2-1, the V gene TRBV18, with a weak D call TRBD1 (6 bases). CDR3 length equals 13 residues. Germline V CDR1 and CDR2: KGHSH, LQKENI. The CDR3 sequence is CASSPQGYNEQFF. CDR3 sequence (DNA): TGTGCCAGCTCCCCACAGGGATACAATGAGCAGTTCTTC.

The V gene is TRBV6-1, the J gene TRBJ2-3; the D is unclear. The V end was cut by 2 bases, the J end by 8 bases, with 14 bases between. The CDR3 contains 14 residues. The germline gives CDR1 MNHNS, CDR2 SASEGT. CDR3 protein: CASSERAPSGTQYF. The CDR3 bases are TGTGCCAGCAGTGAAAGGGCTCCATCCGGTACGCAGTATTTT.

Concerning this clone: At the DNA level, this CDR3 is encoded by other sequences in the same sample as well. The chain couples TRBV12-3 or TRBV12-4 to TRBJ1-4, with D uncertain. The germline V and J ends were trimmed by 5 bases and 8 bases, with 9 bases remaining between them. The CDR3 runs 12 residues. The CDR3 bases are TGTGCCAGCAGTGCCCAAGTCGAAAAACTGTTTTTT. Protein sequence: CASSAQVEKLFF.

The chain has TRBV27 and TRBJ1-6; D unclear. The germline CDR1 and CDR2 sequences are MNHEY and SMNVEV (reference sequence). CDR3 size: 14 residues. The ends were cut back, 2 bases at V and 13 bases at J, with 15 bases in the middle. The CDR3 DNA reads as TGTGCCAGCAGTTTACGTCTCCAAGCCGGTCCCCTCCACTTT. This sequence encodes CASSLRLQAGPLHF.

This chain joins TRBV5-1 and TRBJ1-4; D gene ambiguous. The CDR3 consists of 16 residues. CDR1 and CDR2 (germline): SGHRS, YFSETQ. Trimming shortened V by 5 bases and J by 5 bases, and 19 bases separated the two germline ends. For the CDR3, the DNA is TGCGCCAGCAGTCTGGGAGGTCTAACTCAGAATGAAAAACTGTTTTTT. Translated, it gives CASSLGGLTQNEKLFF.

CDR3 nucleotide sequence: TGTGCCAGCAGCTTACAAGCGAGCTACGAGCAGTACTTC. This encodes CASSLQASYEQYF. This chain links TRBV7-2 with TRBJ2-7; D is ambiguous. The CDR3 consists of 13 residues. Germline V gene data show CDR1 as SGHTA and CDR2 as FQGNSA. V gave up 2 bases and J gave up 3 bases, with 8 bases separating them.

The CDR3 spells CASSDRTVVYGYTF. DNA of the CDR3: TGTGCCAGCAGCGATCGGACAGTCGTCTATGGCTACACCTTC. The gene calls are TRBV5-4 and TRBJ1-2, with TRBD1 as a possible D gene (6 bases). Trimming cost V 4 bases and J 4 bases, with 14 bases left between them. This CDR3 comprises 14 residues. The germline CDR1 and CDR2 sequences are SGHNT and YYREEE (reference sequence).

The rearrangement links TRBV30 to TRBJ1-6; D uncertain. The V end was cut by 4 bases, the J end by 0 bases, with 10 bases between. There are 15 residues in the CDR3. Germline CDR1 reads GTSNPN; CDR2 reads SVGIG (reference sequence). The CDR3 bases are TGTGCCTGGATATCCAGGAACTCCTATAATTCACCCCTCCACTTT. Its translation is CAWISRNSYNSPLHF.

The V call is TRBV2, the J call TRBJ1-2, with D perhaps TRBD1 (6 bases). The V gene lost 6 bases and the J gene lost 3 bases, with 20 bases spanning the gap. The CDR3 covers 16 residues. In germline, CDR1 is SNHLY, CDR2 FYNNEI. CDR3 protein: CASSREQGISHYGYTF. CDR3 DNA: TGTGCCAGCAGCAGAGAACAGGGCATTTCACACTATGGCTACACCTTC. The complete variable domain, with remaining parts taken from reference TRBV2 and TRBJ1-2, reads EPEVTQTPSHQVTQMGQEVILRCVPISNHLYFYWYRQILGQKVEFLVSFYNNEISEKSEIFDDQFSVERPDGSNFTLKIRSTKLEDSAMYFCASSREQGISHYGYTFGSGTRLTVV.

The DNA of the CDR3 is TGTGCCAGCAGCAAAGGTGGTAGCCGATTCTACCAAGAGACCCAGTACTTC. Protein product: CASSKGGSRFYQETQYF. The J gene is TRBJ2-5, the V gene TRBV21-1; the D call TRBD2 from the table was never checked on the DNA. TRBV21-1 represents a pseudogene. The CDR3 runs to 17 residues.

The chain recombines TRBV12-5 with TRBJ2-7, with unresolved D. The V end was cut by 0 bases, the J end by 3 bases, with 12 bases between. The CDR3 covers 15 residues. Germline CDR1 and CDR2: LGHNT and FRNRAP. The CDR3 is CASGLVSWSYYEQYF. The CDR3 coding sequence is TGTGCTAGTGGTTTGGTAAGTTGGTCTTACTACGAGCAGTACTTC.

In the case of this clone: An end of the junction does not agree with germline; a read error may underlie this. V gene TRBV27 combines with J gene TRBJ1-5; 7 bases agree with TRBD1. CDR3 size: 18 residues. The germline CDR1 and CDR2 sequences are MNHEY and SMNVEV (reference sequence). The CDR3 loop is CASSLSSPTRGGNQPQHF. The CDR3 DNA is TGTGCCAGCAGTTTATCGTCCCCGACAAGAGGGGGCAACCAGCCCCAGCATTTT.

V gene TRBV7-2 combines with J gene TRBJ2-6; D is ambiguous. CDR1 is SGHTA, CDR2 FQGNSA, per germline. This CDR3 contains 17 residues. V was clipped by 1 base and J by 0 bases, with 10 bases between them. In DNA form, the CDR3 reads TGTGCCAGCAGCTTAGTGGGAAGGAACTCTGGGGCCAACGTCCTGACTTTC. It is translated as CASSLVGRNSGANVLTF.

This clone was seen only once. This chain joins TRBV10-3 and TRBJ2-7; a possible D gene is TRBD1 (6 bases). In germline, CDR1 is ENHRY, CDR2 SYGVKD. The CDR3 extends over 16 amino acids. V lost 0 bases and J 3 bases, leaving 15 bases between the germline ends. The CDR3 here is CAISESASQGGYEQYF. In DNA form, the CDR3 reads TGTGCCATCAGTGAGTCGGCTTCACAGGGTGGCTACGAGCAGTACTTC.

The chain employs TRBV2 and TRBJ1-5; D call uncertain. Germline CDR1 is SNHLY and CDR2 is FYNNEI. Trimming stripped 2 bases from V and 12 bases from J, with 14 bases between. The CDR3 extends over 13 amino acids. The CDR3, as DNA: TGTGCCAGCAGTGAATTGAGCGATTTAGGCCAGCATTTT. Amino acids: CASSELSDLGQHF. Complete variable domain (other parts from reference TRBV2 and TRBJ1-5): EPEVTQTPSHQVTQMGQEVILRCVPISNHLYFYWYRQILGQKVEFLVSFYNNEISEKSEIFDDQFSVERPDGSNFTLKIRSTKLEDSAMYFCASSELSDLGQHFGDGTRLSIL.

For the CDR3, the DNA is TGTGCCAGTAGGGATCTCTCCGGGACAGGGCGCTTAAATGAGCAGTTCTTC. This encodes CASRDLSGTGRLNEQFF. The chain couples TRBV19 to TRBJ2-1, with 9 bases that match TRBD1. The germline gives CDR1 LNHDA, CDR2 SQIVND (reference sequence). CDR3 length: 17 amino acids. The V segment lost 6 bases and the J segment 7 bases; nucleotides outside the gene matches: 16.

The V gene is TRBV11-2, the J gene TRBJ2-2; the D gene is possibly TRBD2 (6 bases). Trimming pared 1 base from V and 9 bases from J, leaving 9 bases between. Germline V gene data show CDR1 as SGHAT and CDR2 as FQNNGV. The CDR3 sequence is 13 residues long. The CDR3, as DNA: TGTGCCAGCAGCTTAGGGAGGGTCCGGGAGCTGTTTTTT. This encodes CASSLGRVRELFF.

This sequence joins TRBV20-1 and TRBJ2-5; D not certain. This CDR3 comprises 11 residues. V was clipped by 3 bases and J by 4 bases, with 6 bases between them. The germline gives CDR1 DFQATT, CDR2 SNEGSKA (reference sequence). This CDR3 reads CSASIRETQYF. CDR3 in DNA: TGCAGTGCTAGTATTCGAGAGACCCAGTACTTC.

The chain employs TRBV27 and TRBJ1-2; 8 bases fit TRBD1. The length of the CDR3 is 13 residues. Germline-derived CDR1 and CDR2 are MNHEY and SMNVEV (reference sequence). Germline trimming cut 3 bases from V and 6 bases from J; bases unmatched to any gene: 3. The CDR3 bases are TGTGCCAGCAGTTTGGACAGGGCCAATGGCTACACCTTC. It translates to CASSLDRANGYTF.

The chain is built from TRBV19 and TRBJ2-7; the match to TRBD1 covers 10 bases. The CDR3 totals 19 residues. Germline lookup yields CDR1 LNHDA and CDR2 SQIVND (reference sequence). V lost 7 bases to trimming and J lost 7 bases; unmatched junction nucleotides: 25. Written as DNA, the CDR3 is TGTGCCAGTACACGACGCGCACCGGGACAGGGGACGCATTCGGGGGAGCAGTACTTC. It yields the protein CASTRRAPGQGTHSGEQYF.

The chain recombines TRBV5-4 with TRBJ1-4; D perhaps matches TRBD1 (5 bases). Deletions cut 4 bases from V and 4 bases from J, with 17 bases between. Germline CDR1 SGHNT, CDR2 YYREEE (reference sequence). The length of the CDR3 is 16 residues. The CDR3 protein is CASSPRPQGVNEKLFF. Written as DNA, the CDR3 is TGTGCCAGCAGCCCCAGGCCGCAAGGGGTTAATGAAAAACTGTTTTTT. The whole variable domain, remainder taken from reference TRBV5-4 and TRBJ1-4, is ETGVTQSPTHLIKTRGQQVTLRCSSQSGHNTVSWYQQALGQGPQFIFQYYREEENGRGNFPPRFSGLQFPNYSSELNVNALELDDSALYLCASSPRPQGVNEKLFFGSGTQLSVL.

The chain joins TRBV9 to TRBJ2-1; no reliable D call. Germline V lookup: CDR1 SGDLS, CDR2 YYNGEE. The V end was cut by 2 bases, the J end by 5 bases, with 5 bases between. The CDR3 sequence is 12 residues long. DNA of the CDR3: TGTGCCAGCAGCGTGAAAGACAATGAGCAGTTCTTC. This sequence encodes CASSVKDNEQFF.

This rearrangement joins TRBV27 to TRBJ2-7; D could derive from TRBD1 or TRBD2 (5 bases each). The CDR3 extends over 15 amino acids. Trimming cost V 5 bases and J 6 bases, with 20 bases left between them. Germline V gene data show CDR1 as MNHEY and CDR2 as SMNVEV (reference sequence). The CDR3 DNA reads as TGTGCCAGCAGTCATACGGGGACCGCACCGGGCGAGCAGTACTTC. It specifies CASSHTGTAPGEQYF.

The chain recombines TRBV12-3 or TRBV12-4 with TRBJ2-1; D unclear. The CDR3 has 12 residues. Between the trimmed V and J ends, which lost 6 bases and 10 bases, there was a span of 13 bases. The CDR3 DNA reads TGTGCCAGCAGCCGACAACAACTGGAGCAGTTCTTC. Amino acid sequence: CASSRQQLEQFF.

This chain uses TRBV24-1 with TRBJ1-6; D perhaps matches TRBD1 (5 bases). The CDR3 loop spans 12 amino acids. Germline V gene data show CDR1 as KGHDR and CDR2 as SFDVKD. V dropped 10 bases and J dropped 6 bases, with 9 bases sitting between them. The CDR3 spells CATGDGNSPLHF. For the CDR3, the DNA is TGTGCCACAGGGGACGGTAATTCACCCCTCCACTTT.

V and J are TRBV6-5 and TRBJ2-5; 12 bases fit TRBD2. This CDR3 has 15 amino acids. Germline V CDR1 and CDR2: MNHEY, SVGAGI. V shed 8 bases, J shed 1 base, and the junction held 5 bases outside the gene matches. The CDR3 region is CASRRLAGVQETQYF. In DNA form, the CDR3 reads TGTGCCAGCCGTAGACTAGCGGGGGTCCAAGAGACCCAGTACTTC.